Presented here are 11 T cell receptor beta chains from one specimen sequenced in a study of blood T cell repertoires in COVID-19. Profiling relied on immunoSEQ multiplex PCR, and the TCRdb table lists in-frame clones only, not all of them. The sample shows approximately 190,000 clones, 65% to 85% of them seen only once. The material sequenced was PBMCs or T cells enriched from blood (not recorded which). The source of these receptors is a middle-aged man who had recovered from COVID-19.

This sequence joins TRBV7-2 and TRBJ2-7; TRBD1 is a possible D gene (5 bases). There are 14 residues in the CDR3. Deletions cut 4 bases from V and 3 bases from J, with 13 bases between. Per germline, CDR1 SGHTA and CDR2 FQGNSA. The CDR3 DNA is TGTGCCAGCAGCTCCCAGACAGTCGTCTACGAGCAGTACTTC. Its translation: CASSSQTVVYEQYF.

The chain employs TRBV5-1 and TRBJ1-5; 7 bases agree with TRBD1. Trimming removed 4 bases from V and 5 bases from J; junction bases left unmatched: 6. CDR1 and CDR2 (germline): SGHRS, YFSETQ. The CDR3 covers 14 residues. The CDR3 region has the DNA TGCGCCAGCAGCGATGGGACAGAGCATCAGCCCCAGCATTTT. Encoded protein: CASSDGTEHQPQHF.

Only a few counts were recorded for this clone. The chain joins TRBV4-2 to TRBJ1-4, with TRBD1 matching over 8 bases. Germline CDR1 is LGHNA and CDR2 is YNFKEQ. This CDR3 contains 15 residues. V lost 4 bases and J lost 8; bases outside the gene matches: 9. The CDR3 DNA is TGTGCCAGCAGCCTGGGACAGGCGGGGGAGGAAAAACTGTTTTTT. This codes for CASSLGQAGEEKLFF.

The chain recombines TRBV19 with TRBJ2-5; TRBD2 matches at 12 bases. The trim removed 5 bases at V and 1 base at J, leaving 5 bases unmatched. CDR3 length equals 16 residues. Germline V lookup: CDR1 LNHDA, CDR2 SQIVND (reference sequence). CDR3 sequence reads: CASSFLAGGRQETQYF. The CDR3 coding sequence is TGTGCCAGTAGTTTCCTAGCGGGGGGGCGCCAAGAGACCCAGTACTTC. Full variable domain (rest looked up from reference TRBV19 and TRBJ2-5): DGGITQSPKYLFRKEGQNVTLSCEQNLNHDAMYWYRQDPGQGLRLIYYSQIVNDFQKGDIAEGYSVSREKKESFPLTVTSAQKNPTAFYLCASSFLAGGRQETQYFGPGTRLLVL.

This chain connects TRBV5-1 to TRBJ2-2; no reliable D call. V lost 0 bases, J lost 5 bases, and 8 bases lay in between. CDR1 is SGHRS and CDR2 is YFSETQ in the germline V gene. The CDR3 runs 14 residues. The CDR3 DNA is TGCGCCAGCAGCTTGGCCACATGGACCGGGGAGCTGTTTTTT. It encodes CASSLATWTGELFF.

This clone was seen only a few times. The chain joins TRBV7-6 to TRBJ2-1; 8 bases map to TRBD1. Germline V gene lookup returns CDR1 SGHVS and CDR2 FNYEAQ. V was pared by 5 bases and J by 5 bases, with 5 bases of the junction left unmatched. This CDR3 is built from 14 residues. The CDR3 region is CASSTGTGNNEQFF. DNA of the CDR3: TGTGCCAGCAGCACTGGGACAGGAAACAATGAGCAGTTCTTC. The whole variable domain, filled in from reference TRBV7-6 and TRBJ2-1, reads GAGVSQSPRYKVTKRGQDVALRCDPISGHVSLYWYRQALGQGPEFLTYFNYEAQQDKSGLPNDRFSAERPEGSISTLTIQRTEQRDSAMYRCASSTGTGNNEQFFGPGTRLTVL.

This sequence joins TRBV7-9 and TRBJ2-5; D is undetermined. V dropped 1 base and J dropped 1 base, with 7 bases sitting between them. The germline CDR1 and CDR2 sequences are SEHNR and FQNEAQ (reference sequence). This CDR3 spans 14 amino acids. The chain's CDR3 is CASSLDSFQETQYF. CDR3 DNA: TGTGCCAGCAGCTTAGACAGCTTCCAAGAGACCCAGTACTTC.

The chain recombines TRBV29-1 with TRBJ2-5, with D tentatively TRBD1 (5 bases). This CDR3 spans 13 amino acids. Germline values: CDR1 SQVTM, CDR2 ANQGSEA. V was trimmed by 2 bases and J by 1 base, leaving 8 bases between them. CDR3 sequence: CSVEHRLQETQYF. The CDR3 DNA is TGCAGCGTTGAACACAGGCTCCAAGAGACCCAGTACTTC.

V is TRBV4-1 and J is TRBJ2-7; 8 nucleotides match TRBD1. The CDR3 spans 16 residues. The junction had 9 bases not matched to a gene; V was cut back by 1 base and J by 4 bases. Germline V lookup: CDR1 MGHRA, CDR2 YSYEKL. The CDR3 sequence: CASSQGPARGPYEQYF. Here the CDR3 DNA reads TGCGCCAGCAGCCAAGGGCCCGCCAGGGGGCCGTACGAGCAGTACTTC.

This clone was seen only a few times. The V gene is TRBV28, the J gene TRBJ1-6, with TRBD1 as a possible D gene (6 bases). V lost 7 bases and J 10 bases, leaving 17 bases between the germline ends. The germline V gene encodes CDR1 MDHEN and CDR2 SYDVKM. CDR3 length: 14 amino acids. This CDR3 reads CASIGGLRYSPLHF. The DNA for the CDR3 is TGTGCCAGCATCGGGGGGCTCCGGTACTCACCCCTCCACTTT. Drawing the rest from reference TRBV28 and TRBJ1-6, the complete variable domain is DVKVTQSSRYLVKRTGEKVFLECVQDMDHENMFWYRQDPGLGLRLIYFSYDVKMKEKGDIPEGYSVSREKKERFSLILESASTNQTSMYLCASIGGLRYSPLHFGNGTRLTVT.

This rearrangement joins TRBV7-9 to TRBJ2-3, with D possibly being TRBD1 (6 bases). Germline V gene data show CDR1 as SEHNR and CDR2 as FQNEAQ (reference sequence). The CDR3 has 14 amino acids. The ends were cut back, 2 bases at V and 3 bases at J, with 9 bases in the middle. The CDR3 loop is CASSLLQGTDTQYF. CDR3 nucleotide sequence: TGTGCCAGCAGCTTACTACAGGGAACAGATACGCAGTATTTT.